The 4 T cell receptor beta chains reported below all come from one sample, sequenced in a study of T cells in localized non-small cell lung cancer. The repertoire was sequenced with immunoSEQ multiplex PCR; TCRdb's copy has only in-frame clones and lacks some. The sample comprises roughly 84,000 clones, around 89% of which are singletons, and under 25% rests with the top ten. The source material was peripheral blood, sampled before any cancer treatment. These receptors were obtained from a woman aged 35 to 70 with stage I squamous cell lung carcinoma.

This chain uses TRBV25-1 with TRBJ2-1; no definite D call. This CDR3 is 16 amino acids long. Deletions cut 0 bases from V and 0 bases from J, with 9 bases between. Germline CDR1 reads MGHDK; CDR2 reads SYGVNS. The CDR3 DNA is TGTGCCAGCAGTGAATACGGCGGAGCCTCCTACAATGAGCAGTTCTTC. Protein sequence: CASSEYGGASYNEQFF. Supplemented by reference TRBV25-1 and TRBJ2-1, the full variable domain reads EADIYQTPRYLVIGTGKKITLECSQTMGHDKMYWYQQDPGMELHLIHYSYGVNSTEKGDLSSESTVSRIRTEHFPLTLESARPSHTSQYLCASSEYGGASYNEQFFGPGTRLTVL.

Only a few counts were recorded for this clone. V is TRBV2 and J is TRBJ1-1; TRBD1 aligns across 9 bases. V lost 6 bases and J lost 6; bases outside the gene matches: 11. The CDR3 covers 15 residues. Germline CDR1 and CDR2: SNHLY and FYNNEI. CDR3 region: CASSGRTGGAAEAFF. In DNA form, the CDR3 reads TGTGCCAGCAGCGGCCGCACAGGGGGCGCCGCTGAAGCTTTCTTT.

This clone was counted once. The chain is built from TRBV27 and TRBJ1-6; TRBD1 might be the D (6 bases). Trimming cost V 5 bases and J 0 bases, with 11 bases left between them. The V gene's germline CDR1 is MNHEY and CDR2 SMNVEV (reference sequence). This CDR3 comprises 16 residues. The CDR3 region is CASSLKGGSYNSPLHF. CDR3 coding DNA: TGTGCCAGCAGTCTTAAGGGGGGCTCCTATAATTCACCCCTCCACTTT.

The chain couples TRBV19 to TRBJ2-3; D gene unclear. The CDR3 sequence is 14 residues long. Germline lookup yields CDR1 LNHDA and CDR2 SQIVND (reference sequence). Trimming took 6 bases from V and 3 from J, leaving 13 bases between them. The DNA for the CDR3 is TGTGCCAGTAGCTCACAGCCGAGAACAGATACGCAGTATTTT. Translated: CASSSQPRTDTQYF.